Here is one T cell receptor (beta chain) with its context. The antigen is unknown. These data originate in a study of response to subunit inactivated influenza vaccine. TCRdb analysed the RT-PCR reads with MiXCR anew, one entry per CDR3 protein. The sample consists of about 520,000 distinct CDR3 sequences, around 25% of them appearing once. General study points: Every seasonal influenza vaccination brings in few new T cells, the authors suggested.

The specimen comprised CD4+ T cells sorted from PBMCs, sampled 5 days after vaccination. The TCR sequence derives from a man aged 45-60 years who received an inactivated influenza vaccine.

CDR3 nucleotides: TGCAGTGCTAGACCCCGGGGGAGAGAGACCCAGTACTTC. Protein sequence: CSARPRGRETQYF. The chain combines TRBV20-1 with TRBJ2-5; D possibly corresponds to TRBD2 (6 bases). Germline CDR1 and CDR2: DFQATT and SNEGSKA (reference sequence). This CDR3 has 13 residues. The V end was cut by 2 bases, the J end by 4 bases, with 11 bases between.